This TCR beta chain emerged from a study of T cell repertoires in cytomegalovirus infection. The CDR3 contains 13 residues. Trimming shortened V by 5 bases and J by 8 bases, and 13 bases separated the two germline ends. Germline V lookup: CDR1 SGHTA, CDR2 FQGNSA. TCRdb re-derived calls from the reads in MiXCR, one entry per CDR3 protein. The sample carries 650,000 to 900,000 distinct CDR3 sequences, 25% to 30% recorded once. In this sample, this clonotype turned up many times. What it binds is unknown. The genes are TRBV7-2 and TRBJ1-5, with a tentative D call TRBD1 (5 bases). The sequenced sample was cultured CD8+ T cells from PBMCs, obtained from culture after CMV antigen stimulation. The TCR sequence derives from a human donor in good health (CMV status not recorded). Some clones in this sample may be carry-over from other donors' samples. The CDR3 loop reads CASSGGGREPQHF. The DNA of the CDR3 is TGTGCCAGCAGCGGCGGGGGAAGGGAGCCCCAGCATTTT.